This T cell receptor beta chain was retrieved from a study of blood T cell repertoires in COVID-19 (dated by TCRdb to the early 2020s). About the investigation overall: Collaborator samples came from the United States, Italy and Spain and covered acute and convalescent phases of COVID-19. The prospective study material was composed of cDNA or gDNA derived from T cells, B-cell-depleted T cells, or PBMCs. Subjects who had been exposed to COVID-19, were actively infected with it, or had recovered from it provided the deeply sampled blood TCRbeta repertoires that made up the dataset. The repertoires were made available in a free public database intended to serve as a resource for research on the immune response to SARS-CoV-2. Samples came from the ongoing ImmuneRACE study (first 160 participants) plus 1,254 subjects from 6 global collaborators. A de-identified subject ID, COVID-19 status, age in years and sex were almost always included in the sample metadata. Where HLA class I and class II types were available, the types were taken from metadata supplied by the sample provider, not from assay-based typing. The study at large found these results: The amount of clinical and demographic metadata varied by source and participant and was provided uncurated.

The immunoSEQ Assay, a bias-controlled multiplex PCR, was used to amplify TCRbeta CDR3 regions from genomic DNA. The paper's data handling went like this. The number of nucleated cells in each sample was estimated from the amplification of reference gene primers within the assay. To quantify the absolute abundance of each unique TCRbeta CDR3 rearrangement, sequence reads were collapsed and filtered. Productive Simpson clonality was computed per sample as the square root of Simpson's diversity index over productive rearrangements. TCRdb obtained this table from immuneACCESS and retained in-frame rearrangements with V and J assigned. These tables miss some clones; where compared with another copy, unresolved V genes account for less than half of the shortfall, and the remainder is unexplained. Clone size and the V and J calls come from that table; the DNA yielded D and trimming. A total of around 50,000 clones appear in this sample, over 70% of them only once. The ten largest make up roughly 3.5% of the sample.

A remark on this clone: Which antigen it targets is not known. No much larger clonotype is one base removed from it; base qualities were not supplied.

Whole blood was collected in K2EDTA tubes by collaborating institutions according to the institutions' own protocols. Collaborator samples were shipped for TCRbeta analysis as frozen whole blood, isolated PBMCs, or DNA extracted from either sample type. The junction shows trimming of 5 bases on V and 0 bases on J, plus 8 bases between the germline ends. The cysteine opens and the phenylalanine closes a CDR3 of 13 amino acids. Only the CDR3 DNA stays, 39 bases, in frame from base 1. Reading the germline V gene gives CDR1 SQVTM and CDR2 ANQGSEA. Source material: peripheral blood. The receptor's source is a human donor in a cohort sampled during active COVID-19. The sequence is built from TRBV29-1 and TRBJ2-1; no D gene can be assigned with confidence. The sequence in DNA is TGCAGCGTTCGAAGGAGCTCCTACAATGAGCAGTTCTTC. This is translated as CSVRRSSYNEQFF.